Each of the 24 T cell receptor beta chains below was sequenced from the same sample in a study of blood T cells in healthy people across ages. For the second PCR, which ran for about 7 to 11 cycles, a sample-barcoded 5' primer and a J-beta primer mix were used. MiXCR, run by TCRdb on the 5' RACE reads, gives a single entry per CDR3 protein. The sample has hundreds of thousands of distinct CDR3 sequences, under 55% seen once; the top ten hold nearly 20%. The sequenced sample was blood. All receptors come from a man between 60 and 70 years old in good health.

V is TRBV5-6 and J is TRBJ1-1; tentatively, D is TRBD1 (5 bases). Germline V CDR1 and CDR2: SGHDT, YYEEEE. The V end was cut by 4 bases, the J end by 4 bases, with 11 bases between. This CDR3 region has 13 residues. CDR3 in amino acids: CASSQPGPTEAFF. DNA of the CDR3: TGTGCCAGCAGCCAACCAGGGCCCACTGAAGCTTTCTTT.

The genes are TRBV7-2 and TRBJ2-4, with D possibly TRBD1 on 5 matching bases. The V end was cut by 0 bases, the J end by 9 bases, with 21 bases between. Germline-derived CDR1 and CDR2 are SGHTA and FQGNSA. CDR3 length equals 17 residues. Here the CDR3 DNA reads TGTGCCAGCAGCTTAGCTCTGGGGCCGGCTGGCGGAACCATTCAGTACTTC. Translated: CASSLALGPAGGTIQYF. Variable domain in full (rest from reference TRBV7-2 and TRBJ2-4): GAGVSQSPSNKVTEKGKDVELRCDPISGHTALYWYRQSLGQGLEFLIYFQGNSAPDKSGLPSDRFSAERTGGSVSTLTIQRTQQEDSAVYLCASSLALGPAGGTIQYFGAGTRLSVL.

The chain joins TRBV3-1 to TRBJ1-1; D is undetermined. V lost 3 bases, J lost 5 bases, and 10 bases lay in between. CDR1 and CDR2 from the germline V gene are LGHDT and YNNKEL (reference sequence). CDR3 length: 13 amino acids. The CDR3 here is CASSQSVGTEAFF. CDR3 in DNA: TGTGCCAGCAGCCAGAGCGTAGGGACTGAAGCTTTCTTT. Combining the CDR3 with reference TRBV3-1 and TRBJ1-1 gives the whole variable domain DTAVSQTPKYLVTQMGNDKSIKCEQNLGHDTMYWYKQDSKKFLKIMFSYNNKELIINETVPNRFSPKSPDKAHLNLHINSLELGDSAVYFCASSQSVGTEAFFGQGTRLTVV.

CDR3 bases: TGTGCCAGCAGACCCGGGACAGTCCAAGAGACCCAGTACTTC. This translates into CASRPGTVQETQYF. The chain combines TRBV6-6 with TRBJ2-5; 7 bases map to TRBD1. V lost 6 bases, J lost 1 base, and 5 bases stayed unmatched. This CDR3 has 14 residues. CDR1 and CDR2 (germline): MNHNY, SVGAGI (reference sequence).

Comment on this clonotype: This CDR3 is missing its conserved last phenylalanine or tryptophan, likely due to a read error. This sequence joins TRBV2 and TRBJ2-3; 9 positions match TRBD1. CDR3 length: 15 amino acids. Germline V gene lookup returns CDR1 SNHLY and CDR2 FYNNEI. With V trimmed by 8 bases and J by 3 bases, 9 bases remained unmatched. The CDR3 sequence is CASAKDRGRTDTQYS. The CDR3 DNA follows: TGTGCCAGCGCTAAGGACAGGGGTCGTACAGATACGCAGTATTCT.

V usage is TRBV12-3 or TRBV12-4 and J usage is TRBJ1-2; D unresolved. V was clipped by 3 bases and J by 3 bases, with 8 bases between them. This CDR3 spans 13 amino acids. The CDR3 DNA reads as TGTGCCAGCAGTTTTCTCAGCGACTATGGCTACACCTTC. Its protein product is CASSFLSDYGYTF.

The chain recombines TRBV29-1 with TRBJ2-3; no reliable D call. This CDR3 has 13 amino acids. From germline, CDR1 is SQVTM and CDR2 ANQGSEA. Trimming shortened V by 3 bases and J by 2 bases, and 9 bases separated the two germline ends. Here the CDR3 reads CSVEESPTDTQYF. CDR3 nucleotide sequence: TGCAGCGTTGAGGAGTCCCCCACAGATACGCAGTATTTT.

The chain employs TRBV5-6 and TRBJ2-3, with 13 bases that match TRBD2. CDR3 length: 16 residues. The trim removed 4 bases at V and 10 bases at J, leaving 12 bases unmatched. CDR1 and CDR2 (germline): SGHDT, YYEEEE. The CDR3 loop is CASSTGLAGASTAQYF. CDR3 DNA sequence: TGTGCCAGCAGCACTGGACTAGCGGGGGCCTCAACGGCGCAGTATTTT.

The chain has TRBV5-6 and TRBJ1-1, with a tentative D call TRBD1 (6 bases). The CDR3 covers 15 residues. Germline V gene lookup returns CDR1 SGHDT and CDR2 YYEEEE. V was pared by 4 bases and J by 3 bases, with 16 bases between. The CDR3 sequence is CASSPGGGADTEAFF. DNA for the CDR3: TGTGCCAGCAGCCCGGGGGGGGGCGCGGACACTGAAGCTTTCTTT.

The chain combines TRBV20-1 with TRBJ2-3, with D perhaps TRBD2 (5 bases). The CDR3 spans 13 residues. Germline loops: CDR1 DFQATT, CDR2 SNEGSKA (reference sequence). Between the trimmed V and J ends, which lost 5 bases and 10 bases, there was a span of 19 bases. CDR3 sequence (DNA): TGCAGTGCTCGGTACCGGACTGCCTCGGCGCAGTATTTT. Protein sequence: CSARYRTASAQYF.

This clonotype was observed once. This chain connects TRBV3-1 to TRBJ2-5, with D perhaps given as TRBD1 or TRBD2 (5 bases each). The J call may be incorrect, as the DNA end agrees better with TRBJ2-7. The CDR3 is made up of 14 amino acids. Germline V gives CDR1 LGHDT, CDR2 YNNKEL (reference sequence). The CDR3 nucleotides read TGTGCCAGCAGCCAAGATGAGGGGCTCTACGAGCAGTACTTC. It codes for CASSQDEGLYEQYF.

This clonotype was counted a few times. J is TRBJ2-1 and V is TRBV6-2 or TRBV6-3; D gene uncertain. The CDR3 is 12 residues long. CDR1 and CDR2 from the germline V gene are MNHEY and SVGEGT. With 5 bases removed from V and 10 bases from J, the gap between germline ends came to 12 bases. The CDR3: CASSRLVDEQFF. The CDR3 region has the DNA TGTGCCAGCAGTCGACTGGTGGACGAGCAGTTCTTC.

The chain links TRBV29-1 to TRBJ2-3; possible D gene TRBD1, 6 bases. CDR1 SQVTM and CDR2 ANQGSEA come from the germline V gene. V was trimmed by 8 bases and J by 3 bases, leaving 18 bases between them. CDR3 length: 14 amino acids. The CDR3 bases are TGCAGCTTCCGACAGGCCCCCCGAACAGATACGCAGTATTTT. This translates into CSFRQAPRTDTQYF.

This chain uses TRBV29-1 with TRBJ2-7; D perhaps matches TRBD2 (6 bases). Germline loops: CDR1 SQVTM, CDR2 ANQGSEA. V was cut by 2 bases and J by 7 bases, with 12 bases left in between. The CDR3 sequence is 12 residues long. The CDR3 reads CSVELQTREQYF. The CDR3 DNA sequence: TGCAGCGTTGAACTCCAGACTAGGGAGCAGTACTTC.

This clonotype came up many times. CDR3 sequence (DNA): TGTGCCAGCAGTCCCGGGGCAGGGAGCTCCTACGAGCAGTACTTC. Its translation: CASSPGAGSSYEQYF. V usage is TRBV12-3 or TRBV12-4 and J usage is TRBJ2-7; D possibly uses TRBD1 or TRBD2 (5 bases each). This CDR3 is built from 15 residues. Between the trimmed V and J ends, which lost 5 bases and 0 bases, there was a span of 14 bases.

This clonotype was observed a handful of times. The chain joins TRBV4-1 to TRBJ2-7; D is possibly TRBD1 (5 bases). Trimming left V 4 bases short and J 6 bases short, with 19 bases between. The CDR3 contains 15 residues. CDR1 MGHRA and CDR2 YSYEKL come from the germline V gene. The DNA of the CDR3 is TGCGCCAGCAGCCCACTCGGCAGGGTTCGCGGCGAGCAGTACTTC. This gives the protein CASSPLGRVRGEQYF.

For the CDR3, the DNA is TGTGCCAGCAGCTTAAAGGTTCACTATGGCTACACCTTC. Its protein is CASSLKVHYGYTF. V gene TRBV7-2 combines with J gene TRBJ1-2; D not resolved. This CDR3 comprises 13 residues. V was trimmed by 2 bases and J by 3 bases, leaving 7 bases between them. Germline assignment: CDR1 SGHTA and CDR2 FQGNSA.

J is TRBJ2-5 and V is TRBV3-1, with D possibly being TRBD1 (5 bases). The CDR3 has 14 residues. Germline CDR1 is LGHDT and CDR2 is YNNKEL (reference sequence). Trimming cost V 0 bases and J 2 bases, with 7 bases left between them. The CDR3 here is CASSQEGLQETQYF. CDR3 DNA: TGTGCCAGCAGCCAAGAGGGGCTACAAGAGACCCAGTACTTC.

J is TRBJ1-5 and V is TRBV6-2 or TRBV6-3; D remains unclear. CDR3 size: 15 residues. The germline V gene has CDR1 MNHEY and CDR2 SVGEGT. V gave up 5 bases and J gave up 0 bases, with 11 bases separating them. DNA for the CDR3: TGTGCCAGCAGTCAAAACAGCGGTAGCAATCAGCCCCAGCATTTT. It yields the protein CASSQNSGSNQPQHF.

This chain links TRBV2 with TRBJ2-3, with 11 positions matching TRBD2. V shed 2 bases, J shed 4 bases, and the junction held 5 bases outside the gene matches. Per the germline V gene, CDR1 is SNHLY and CDR2 is FYNNEI. This CDR3 is 16 amino acids long. The CDR3 spells CASSEFSGGAPDTQYF. DNA of the CDR3: TGTGCCAGCAGTGAATTTAGCGGGGGGGCTCCAGATACGCAGTATTTT.

In regard to this clonotype: A read error may produce the germline difference seen at one junction end. The gene calls are TRBV5-1 and TRBJ2-7; maybe TRBD2 (5 bases). CDR1 SGHRS and CDR2 YFSETQ come from the germline V gene. The CDR3 consists of 14 residues. As DNA, the CDR3 is TGCGCCAGCATGATGGACTGGTTGTCCTGCGAGCAGTACTTC. Its translation: CASMMDWLSCEQYF.

J is TRBJ2-5 and V is TRBV20-1, with 16 bases fitting TRBD2. The length of the CDR3 is 16 residues. CDR1 is DFQATT, CDR2 SNEGSKA, per germline (reference sequence). V lost 6 bases to trimming and J lost 4 bases; unmatched junction nucleotides: 8. The chain's CDR3 is CSATLGLAGGPETQYF. The CDR3 DNA follows: TGCAGTGCAACCCTGGGACTAGCGGGAGGGCCAGAGACCCAGTACTTC.

Only a few counts were recorded for this clonotype. V and J are TRBV27 and TRBJ2-7, with 7 bases matching TRBD2. After removal of 5 bases from V and 3 bases from J, the junction contained 16 bases not matched to a gene. CDR3 length: 17 residues. CDR1 and CDR2 (germline): MNHEY, SMNVEV (reference sequence). The CDR3 DNA reads TGTGCCAGCAGTCAATCTTCGTTAGCGGGTCTCTTCTACGAGCAGTACTTC. Its translation is CASSQSSLAGLFYEQYF.

This clonotype was seen only once. The chain has TRBV11-2 and TRBJ1-1, with D uncertain. CDR3 length equals 15 residues. Germline CDR1 SGHAT, CDR2 FQNNGV. V was clipped by 0 bases and J by 2 bases, with 10 bases between them. This CDR3 reads CASSLDDQKNTEAFF. In nucleotides, the CDR3 is TGTGCCAGCAGCTTAGATGACCAGAAAAACACTGAAGCTTTCTTT.